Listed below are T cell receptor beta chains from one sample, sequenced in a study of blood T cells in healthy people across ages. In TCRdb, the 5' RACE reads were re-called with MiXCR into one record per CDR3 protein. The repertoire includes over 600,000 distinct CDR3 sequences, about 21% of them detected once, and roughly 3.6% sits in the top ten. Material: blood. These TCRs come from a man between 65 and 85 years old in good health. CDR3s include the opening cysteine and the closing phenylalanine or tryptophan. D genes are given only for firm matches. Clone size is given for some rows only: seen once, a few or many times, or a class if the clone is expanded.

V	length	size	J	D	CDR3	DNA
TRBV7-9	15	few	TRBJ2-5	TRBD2	CASSSGTSGSETQYF	TGTGCCAGCAGCTCTGGGACTAGCGGGAGTGAGACCCAGTACTTC
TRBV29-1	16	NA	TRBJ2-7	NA	CSVEVYGSPSSYEQYF	TGCAGCGTTGAAGTCTATGGGTCTCCCAGCTCCTACGAGCAGTACTTC
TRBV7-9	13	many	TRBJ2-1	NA	CASSFQQINEQFF	TGTGCCAGCAGCTTTCAACAGATCAATGAGCAGTTCTTC
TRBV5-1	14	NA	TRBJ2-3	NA	CASSLEKSTDTQYF	TGCGCCAGCAGCTTGGAGAAAAGCACAGATACGCAGTATTTT
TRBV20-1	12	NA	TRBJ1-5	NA	CSGVRENQPQHF	TGCAGTGGGGTCAGGGAGAATCAGCCCCAGCATTTT
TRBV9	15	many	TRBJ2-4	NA	CASSVDVLAKNIQYF	TGTGCCAGCAGCGTAGATGTACTAGCCAAAAACATTCAGTACTTC
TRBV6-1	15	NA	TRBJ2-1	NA	CASSEDPTADDEQFF	TGTGCCAGCAGTGAAGATCCCACGGCGGACGATGAGCAGTTCTTC
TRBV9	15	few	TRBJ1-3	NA	CASTAGALAGNTIYF	TGTGCCAGCACCGCGGGGGCTTTAGCGGGAAACACCATATATTTT
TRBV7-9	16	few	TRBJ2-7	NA	CASSSPADASPYEQYF	TGTGCCAGCAGCTCACCGGCGGACGCTTCGCCCTACGAGCAGTACTTC
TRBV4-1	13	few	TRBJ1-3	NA	CASSQEGRNTIYF	TGCGCCAGCAGCCAAGAGGGGAGAAACACCATATATTTT
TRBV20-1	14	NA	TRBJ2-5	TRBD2	CSASFREGPETQYF	TGCAGTGCTAGTTTCCGGGAGGGCCCCGAGACCCAGTACTTC
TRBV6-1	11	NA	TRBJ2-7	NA	CASKTFYEQYF	TGTGCCAGCAAAACTTTCTACGAGCAGTACTTC
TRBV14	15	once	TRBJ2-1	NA	CASSRDLLSYNEQFF	TGTGCCAGCAGCCGAGACCTACTCTCCTACAATGAGCAGTTCTTC
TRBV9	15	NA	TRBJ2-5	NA	CASSSTTPQSETQYF	TGTGCCAGCAGCTCCACAACCCCGCAGTCAGAGACCCAGTACTTC
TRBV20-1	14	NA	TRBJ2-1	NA	CSATGPAHEDEQFF	TGCAGTGCTACGGGCCCGGCCCACGAGGATGAGCAGTTCTTC
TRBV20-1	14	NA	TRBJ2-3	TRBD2	CSARLAGVTDTQYF	TGCAGTGCTAGACTAGCGGGAGTAACAGATACGCAGTATTTT
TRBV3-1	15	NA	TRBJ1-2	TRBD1	CASSQEQGGGYGYTF	TGTGCCAGCAGCCAAGAGCAGGGGGGCGGCTATGGCTACACCTTC
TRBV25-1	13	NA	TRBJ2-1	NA	CAGIFPLIDEQFF	TGTGCCGGCATTTTCCCTTTAATCGATGAGCAGTTCTTC
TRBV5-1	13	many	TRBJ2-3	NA	CASSRGGTDTQYF	TGCGCCAGCAGTCGAGGGGGGACAGATACGCAGTATTTT
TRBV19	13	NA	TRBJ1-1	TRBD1	CASSMGQFTEAFF	TGTGCCAGTAGTATGGGACAGTTCACTGAAGCTTTCTTT
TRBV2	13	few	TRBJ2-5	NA	CASTEVGRETQYF	TGTGCCAGCACCGAGGTGGGAAGAGAGACCCAGTACTTC
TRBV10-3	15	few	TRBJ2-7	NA	CAISEGGSSPYEQYF	TGTGCCATCAGTGAGGGGGGGAGTTCTCCCTACGAGCAGTACTTC
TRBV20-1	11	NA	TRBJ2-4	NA	CSATLQNIQYF	TGCAGTGCCACTCTTCAAAACATTCAGTACTTC
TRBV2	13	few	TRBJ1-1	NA	CASSDEMNTEAFF	TGTGCCAGCAGTGATGAGATGAACACTGAAGCTTTCTTT
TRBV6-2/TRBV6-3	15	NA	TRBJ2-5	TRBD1	CASSPGQTFQETQYF	TGTGCCAGCAGTCCGGGACAGACTTTCCAAGAGACCCAGTACTTC
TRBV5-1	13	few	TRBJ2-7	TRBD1	CASSKGQSYEQYF	TGCGCCAGCAGCAAGGGACAGTCCTACGAGCAGTACTTC
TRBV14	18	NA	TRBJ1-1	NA	CASSPYHGILAGDTEAFF	TGTGCCAGCAGCCCCTACCACGGGATCCTAGCTGGGGACACTGAAGCTTTCTTT
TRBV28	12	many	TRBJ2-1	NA	CASSSQGFEQFF	TGTGCCAGCAGTTCACAGGGATTCGAGCAGTTCTTC
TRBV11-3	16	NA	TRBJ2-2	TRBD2	CASSLESSGINGELFF	TGTGCCAGCAGCTTAGAGTCTAGCGGGATTAACGGGGAGCTGTTTTTT